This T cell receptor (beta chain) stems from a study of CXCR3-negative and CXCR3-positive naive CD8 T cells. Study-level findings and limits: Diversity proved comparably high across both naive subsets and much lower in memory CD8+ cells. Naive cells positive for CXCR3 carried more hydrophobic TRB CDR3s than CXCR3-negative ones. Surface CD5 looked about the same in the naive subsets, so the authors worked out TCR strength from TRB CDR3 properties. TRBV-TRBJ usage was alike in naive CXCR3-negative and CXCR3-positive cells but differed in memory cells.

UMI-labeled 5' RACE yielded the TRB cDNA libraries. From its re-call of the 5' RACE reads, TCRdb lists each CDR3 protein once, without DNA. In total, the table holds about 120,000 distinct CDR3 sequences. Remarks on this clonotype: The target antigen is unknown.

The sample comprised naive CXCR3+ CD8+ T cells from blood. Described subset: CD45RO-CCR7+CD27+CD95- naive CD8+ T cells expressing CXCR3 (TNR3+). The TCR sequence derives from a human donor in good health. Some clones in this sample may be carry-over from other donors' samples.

The CDR3 here is CSASTGLSYEQYF. This chain joins TRBV29-1 and TRBJ2-7; with no DNA, the TCRdb D assignment of TRBD1 cannot be verified. Germline V gives CDR1 SQVTM, CDR2 ANQGSEA. CDR3 length equals 13 residues.